This is a list of T cell receptor beta chains from one sample in a study of cytomegalovirus exposure and HLA in healthy donors. Produced via immunoSEQ multiplex PCR; TCRdb's table is partial and in-frame only. This table holds some 250,000 clones, almost 90% found once. Sequencing was performed on PBMCs. These receptors came from a young woman in good health and CMV-seronegative. Both conserved end residues are part of each CDR3. The D gene is left open where the match is weak. For some rows the clone size is stated as once, few or many, or as a class when expanded; others skip it.

V	J	size	D	DNA	CDR3
TRBV19	TRBJ2-1	once	.	TGTGCCAGTAGTCCCCCCGGGTTTGAGCAGTTCTTC	CASSPPGFEQFF
TRBV10-3	TRBJ1-6	few	TRBD1	TGTGCCATCAGTGCGGGGGACAGGGTCTTGCCCCTCCACTTT	CAISAGDRVLPLHF
TRBV6-1	TRBJ1-4	once	TRBD1	TGTGCCAGCAGATCCCCGGGACAGCATAATGAAAAACTGTTTTTT	CASRSPGQHNEKLFF
TRBV23-1	TRBJ2-3	.	.	TGCGCCAGCAGTCGCGTAGTGGGGGGGCAAGATACGCAGTATTTT	CASSRVVGGQDTQYF
TRBV7-8	TRBJ2-1	.	.	TGTGCCAGCAGCTTAGCCGGTGAGCAGTTCTTC	CASSLAGEQFF
TRBV27	TRBJ1-1	.	.	TGTGCCAGCAGTTTCCGACTTTACGGGAACACTGAAGCTTTCTTT	CASSFRLYGNTEAFF
TRBV19	TRBJ1-6	.	TRBD1	TGTGCCAGTAGTATCTTCCGCTCCGGGACAGGGAATTCACCCCTCCACTTT	CASSIFRSGTGNSPLHF
TRBV10-3	TRBJ2-5	.	.	TGTGCCATCAGTGACGGCGGGGCAGAGACCCAGTACTTC	CAISDGGAETQYF
TRBV6-5	TRBJ2-2	.	.	TGTGCCAGCAGTTACTCGTCTAGATGGACCGGGGAGCTGTTTTTT	CASSYSSRWTGELFF
TRBV6-4	TRBJ1-1	.	TRBD1	TGTGCCAGCAAACAGGGGGCTGAGGGGACTGAAGCTTTCTTT	CASKQGAEGTEAFF
TRBV5-1	TRBJ1-2	.	TRBD1	TGCGCCAGCAGCGGTACAGGGGAAGGAGGCTACACCTTC	CASSGTGEGGYTF
TRBV11-2	TRBJ2-1	.	TRBD1	TGTGCCAGCAGCTTAGCTACAGGGGGCGCGGTCGACAATGAGCAGTTCTTC	CASSLATGGAVDNEQFF
TRBV15	TRBJ1-1	.	.	TGTGCCACCAGCGGGGAGTGGGAGAACCGGAACACTGAAGCTTTCTTT	CATSGEWENRNTEAFF
TRBV18	TRBJ1-2	.	.	TGTGCCAGCTCACCACCGAGTCGGCAGGTAGTGGGCTACACCTTC	CASSPPSRQVVGYTF
TRBV7-2	TRBJ1-2	.	.	TGTGCCAGCAGCGAGTTCGCAGGAAACTATGGCTACACCTTC	CASSEFAGNYGYTF
TRBV7-8	TRBJ2-3	once	TRBD2	TGTGCCAGCAGCTACCTAGCGGGGGGTAGCACAGATACGCAGTATTTT	CASSYLAGGSTDTQYF
TRBV28	TRBJ2-3	.	.	TGTGCCAGCAGCCCTGTTTCTAGCCCCGTACCCATTAATACGCAGTATTTT	CASSPVSSPVPINTQYF
TRBV2	TRBJ1-4	.	.	TGTGCCAGCAGTGGGGGGGGGCTGACTAATGAAAAACTGTTTTTT	CASSGGGLTNEKLFF
TRBV18	TRBJ1-1	.	TRBD1	TGTGCCAGCTCACCGGGACAGGGGCTGAACACTGAAGCTTTCTTT	CASSPGQGLNTEAFF
TRBV6-1	TRBJ1-1	.	TRBD1	TGTGCCAGCACATCCTCCAGGGGGGACACTGAAGCTTTCTTT	CASTSSRGDTEAFF
TRBV27	TRBJ2-1	.	TRBD2	TGTGCCAGCAGTTTAGCGGGGGGGCCGGATGAGCAGTTCTTC	CASSLAGGPDEQFF
TRBV28	TRBJ1-3	.	.	TGTGCCAGCAGTTCGCAGGGGTTCGCTGGAAACACCATATATTTT	CASSSQGFAGNTIYF
TRBV7-2	TRBJ1-2	.	.	TGTGCCAGCAGCTTACAGTCAGATAACTATGGCTACACCTTC	CASSLQSDNYGYTF
TRBV19	TRBJ1-2	few	TRBD1	TGTGCCAGTAGTATCGGACAGGGGGACGGCTACACCTTC	CASSIGQGDGYTF